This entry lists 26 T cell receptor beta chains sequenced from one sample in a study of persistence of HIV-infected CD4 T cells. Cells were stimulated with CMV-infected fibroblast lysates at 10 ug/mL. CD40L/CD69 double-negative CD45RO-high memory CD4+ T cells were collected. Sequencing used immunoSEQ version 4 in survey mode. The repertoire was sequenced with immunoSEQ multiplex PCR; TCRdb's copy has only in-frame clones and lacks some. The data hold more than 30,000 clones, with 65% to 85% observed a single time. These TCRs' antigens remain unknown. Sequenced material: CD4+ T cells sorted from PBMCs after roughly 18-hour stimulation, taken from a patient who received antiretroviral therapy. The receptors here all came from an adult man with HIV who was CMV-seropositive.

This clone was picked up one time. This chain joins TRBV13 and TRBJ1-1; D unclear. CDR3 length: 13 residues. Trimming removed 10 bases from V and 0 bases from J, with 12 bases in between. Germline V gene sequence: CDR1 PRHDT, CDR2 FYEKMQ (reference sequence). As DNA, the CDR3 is TGTGCCACCTCGCCCGGGGTGAACACTGAAGCTTTCTTT. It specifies CATSPGVNTEAFF.

This CDR3 is CSVAKVGSNYGYTF. The CDR3 coding sequence is TGCAGCGTTGCCAAGGTGGGAAGTAACTATGGCTACACCTTC. The chain has TRBV29-1 and TRBJ1-2; D unclear. The CDR3 contains 14 residues. Deletions cut 4 bases from V and 1 base from J, with 13 bases between. In germline, CDR1 is SQVTM, CDR2 ANQGSEA.

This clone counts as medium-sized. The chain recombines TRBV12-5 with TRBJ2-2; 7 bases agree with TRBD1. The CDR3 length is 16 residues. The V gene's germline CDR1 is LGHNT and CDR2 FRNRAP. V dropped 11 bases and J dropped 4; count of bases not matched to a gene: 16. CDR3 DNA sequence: TGTGCTTCCGGTACAGGGGAATCTCCGAGCACCGGGGAGCTGTTTTTT. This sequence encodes CASGTGESPSTGELFF.

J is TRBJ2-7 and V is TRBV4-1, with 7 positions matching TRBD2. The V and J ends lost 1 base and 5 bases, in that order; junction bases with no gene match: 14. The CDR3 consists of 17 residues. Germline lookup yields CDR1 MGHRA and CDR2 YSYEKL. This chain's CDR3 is CASSQVDMGLRGDEQYF. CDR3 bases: TGCGCCAGCAGCCAAGTTGATATGGGGCTTCGGGGGGACGAGCAGTACTTC.

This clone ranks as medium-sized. The CDR3 coding sequence is TGTGCCACCAGTGACCGAGGGGGGTGGGAGCAGTACTTC. Translation gives CATSDRGGWEQYF. This chain connects TRBV24-1 to TRBJ2-7; D assignment may be TRBD1 or TRBD2 (6 bases each). V dropped 4 bases and J dropped 7 bases, with 13 bases sitting between them. Germline CDR1 and CDR2: KGHDR and SFDVKD. The CDR3 sequence is 13 residues long.

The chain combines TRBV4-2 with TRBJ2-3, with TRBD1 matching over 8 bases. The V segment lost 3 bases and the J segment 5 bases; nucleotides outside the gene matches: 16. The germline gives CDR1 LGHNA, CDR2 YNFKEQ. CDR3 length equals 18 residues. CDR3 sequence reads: CASSQGQGAAGSLDTQYF. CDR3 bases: TGTGCCAGCAGCCAGGGTCAGGGGGCTGCGGGGTCCCTAGATACGCAGTATTTT.

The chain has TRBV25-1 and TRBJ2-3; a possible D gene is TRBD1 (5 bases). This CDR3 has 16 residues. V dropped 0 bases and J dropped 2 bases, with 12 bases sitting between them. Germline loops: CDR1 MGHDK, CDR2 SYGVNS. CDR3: CASSEYRGSYTDTQYF. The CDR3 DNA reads TGTGCCAGCAGTGAATATAGGGGTTCTTACACAGATACGCAGTATTTT.

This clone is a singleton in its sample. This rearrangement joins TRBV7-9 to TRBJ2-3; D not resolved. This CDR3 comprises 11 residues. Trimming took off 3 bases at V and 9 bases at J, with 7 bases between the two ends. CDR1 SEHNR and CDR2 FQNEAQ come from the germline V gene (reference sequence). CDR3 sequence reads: CASSFQNTQYF. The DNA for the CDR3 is TGTGCCAGCAGCTTCCAAAACACGCAGTATTTT.

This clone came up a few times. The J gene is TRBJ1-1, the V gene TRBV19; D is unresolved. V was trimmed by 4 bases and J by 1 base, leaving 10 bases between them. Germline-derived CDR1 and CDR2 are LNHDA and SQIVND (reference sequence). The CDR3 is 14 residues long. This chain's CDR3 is CASSTWTQNTEAFF. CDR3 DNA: TGTGCCAGTAGTACATGGACCCAGAACACTGAAGCTTTCTTT. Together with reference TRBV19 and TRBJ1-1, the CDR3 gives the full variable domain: DGGITQSPKYLFRKEGQNVTLSCEQNLNHDAMYWYRQDPGQGLRLIYYSQIVNDFQKGDIAEGYSVSREKKESFPLTVTSAQKNPTAFYLCASSTWTQNTEAFFGQGTRLTVV.

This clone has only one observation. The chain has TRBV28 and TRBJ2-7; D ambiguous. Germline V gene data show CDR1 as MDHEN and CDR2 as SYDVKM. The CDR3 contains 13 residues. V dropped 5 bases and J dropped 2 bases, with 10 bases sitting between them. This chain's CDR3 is CASSQGNAYEQYF. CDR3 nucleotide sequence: TGTGCCAGCAGTCAAGGTAACGCCTACGAGCAGTACTTC. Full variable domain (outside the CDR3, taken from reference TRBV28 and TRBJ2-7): DVKVTQSSRYLVKRTGEKVFLECVQDMDHENMFWYRQDPGLGLRLIYFSYDVKMKEKGDIPEGYSVSREKKERFSLILESASTNQTSMYLCASSQGNAYEQYFGPGTRLTVT.

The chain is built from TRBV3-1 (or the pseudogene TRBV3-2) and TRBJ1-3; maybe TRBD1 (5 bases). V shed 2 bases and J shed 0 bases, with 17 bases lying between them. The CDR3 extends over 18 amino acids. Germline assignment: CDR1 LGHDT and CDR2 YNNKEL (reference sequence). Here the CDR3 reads CASSQWGLVGFSGNTIYF. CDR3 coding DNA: TGTGCCAGCAGCCAATGGGGCCTGGTGGGTTTCTCTGGAAACACCATATATTTT.

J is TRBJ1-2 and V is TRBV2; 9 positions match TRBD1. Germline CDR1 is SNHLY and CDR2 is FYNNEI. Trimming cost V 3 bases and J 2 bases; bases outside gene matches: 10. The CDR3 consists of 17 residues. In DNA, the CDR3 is TGTGCCAGCAGTGATCGCGTCGGGACAGGGCGGAACTATGGCTACACCTTC. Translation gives CASSDRVGTGRNYGYTF. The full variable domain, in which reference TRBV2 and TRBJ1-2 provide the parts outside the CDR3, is EPEVTQTPSHQVTQMGQEVILRCVPISNHLYFYWYRQILGQKVEFLVSFYNNEISEKSEIFDDQFSVERPDGSNFTLKIRSTKLEDSAMYFCASSDRVGTGRNYGYTFGSGTRLTVV.

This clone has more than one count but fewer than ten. CDR3 in amino acids: CASSQVGEAIGGLHF. In DNA form, the CDR3 reads TGCGCCAGCAGCCAAGTTGGTGAGGCCATCGGGGGCCTCCACTTT. The V call is TRBV4-1, the J call TRBJ1-6; possible D gene TRBD1, 5 bases. Germline V gene data show CDR1 as MGHRA and CDR2 as YSYEKL. The ends were cut back, 1 base at V and 15 bases at J, with 19 bases in the middle. This CDR3 is built from 15 residues.

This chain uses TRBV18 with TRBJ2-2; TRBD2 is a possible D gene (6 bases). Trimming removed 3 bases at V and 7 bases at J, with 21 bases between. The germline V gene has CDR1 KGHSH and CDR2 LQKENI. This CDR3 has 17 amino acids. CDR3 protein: CASSPLAGTPVVGELFF. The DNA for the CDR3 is TGTGCCAGCTCACCGCTAGCAGGGACTCCAGTGGTCGGGGAGCTGTTTTTT.

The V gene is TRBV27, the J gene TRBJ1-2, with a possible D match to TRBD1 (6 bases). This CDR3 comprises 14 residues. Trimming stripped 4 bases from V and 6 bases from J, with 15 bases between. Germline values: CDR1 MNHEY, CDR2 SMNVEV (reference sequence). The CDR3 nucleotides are TGTGCCAGCAGTTGGAAGGGGGGTGGAGATGGCTACACCTTC. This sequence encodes CASSWKGGGDGYTF.

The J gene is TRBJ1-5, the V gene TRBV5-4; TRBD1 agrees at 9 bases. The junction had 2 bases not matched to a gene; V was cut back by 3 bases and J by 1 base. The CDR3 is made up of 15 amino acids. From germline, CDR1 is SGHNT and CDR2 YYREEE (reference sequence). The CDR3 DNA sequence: TGTGCCAGCAGCTGGGGACAGGGAAGCAATCAGCCCCAGCATTTT. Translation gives CASSWGQGSNQPQHF.

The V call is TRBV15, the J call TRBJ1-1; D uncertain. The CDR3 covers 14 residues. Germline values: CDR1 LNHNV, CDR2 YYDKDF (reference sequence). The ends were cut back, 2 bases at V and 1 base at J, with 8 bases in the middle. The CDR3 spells CATSRKGGNTEAFF. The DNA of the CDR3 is TGTGCCACCAGCAGAAAGGGCGGGAACACTGAAGCTTTCTTT.

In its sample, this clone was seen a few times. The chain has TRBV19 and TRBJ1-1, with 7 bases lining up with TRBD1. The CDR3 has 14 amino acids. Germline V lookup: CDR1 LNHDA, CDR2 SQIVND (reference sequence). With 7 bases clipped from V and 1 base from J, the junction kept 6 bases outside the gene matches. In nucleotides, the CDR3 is TGTGCCAGTACCCTCGGACAGGCGAACACTGAAGCTTTCTTT. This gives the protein CASTLGQANTEAFF.

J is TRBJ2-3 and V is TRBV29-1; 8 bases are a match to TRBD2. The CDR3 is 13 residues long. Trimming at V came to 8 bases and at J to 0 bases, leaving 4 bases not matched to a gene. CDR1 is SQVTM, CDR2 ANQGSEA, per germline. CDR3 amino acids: CSHRGGSTDTQYF. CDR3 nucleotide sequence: TGCAGCCATCGGGGGGGAAGCACAGATACGCAGTATTTT.

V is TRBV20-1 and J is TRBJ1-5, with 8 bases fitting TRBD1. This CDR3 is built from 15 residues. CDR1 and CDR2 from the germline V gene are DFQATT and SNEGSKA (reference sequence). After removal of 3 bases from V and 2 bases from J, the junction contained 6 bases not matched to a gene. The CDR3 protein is CSASYSTGGNQPQHF. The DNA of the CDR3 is TGCAGTGCTAGTTACTCGACAGGGGGCAATCAGCCCCAGCATTTT.

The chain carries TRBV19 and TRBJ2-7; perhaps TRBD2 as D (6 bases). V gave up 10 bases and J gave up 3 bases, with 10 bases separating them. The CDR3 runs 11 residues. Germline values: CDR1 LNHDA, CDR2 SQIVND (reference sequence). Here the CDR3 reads CATGGFYEQYF. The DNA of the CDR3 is TGTGCCACTGGAGGGTTCTACGAGCAGTACTTC.

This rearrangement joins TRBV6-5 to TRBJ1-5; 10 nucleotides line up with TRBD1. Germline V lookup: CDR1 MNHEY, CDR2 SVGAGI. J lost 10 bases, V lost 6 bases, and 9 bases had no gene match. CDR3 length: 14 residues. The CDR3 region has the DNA TGTGCCAGCAGGACGGGACAGGGGCCTGTTCCCCAGCATTTT. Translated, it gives CASRTGQGPVPQHF.

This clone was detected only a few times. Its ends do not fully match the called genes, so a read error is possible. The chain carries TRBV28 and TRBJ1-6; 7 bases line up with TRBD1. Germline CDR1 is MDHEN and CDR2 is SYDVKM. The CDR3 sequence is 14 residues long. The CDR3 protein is CLTTGASYNSPLHF. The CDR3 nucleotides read TGCCTAACTACAGGGGCAAGTTATAATTCACCCCTCCACTTT. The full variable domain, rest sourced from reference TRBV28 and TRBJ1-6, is DVKVTQSSRYLVKRTGEKVFLECVQDMDHENMFWYRQDPGLGLRLIYFSYDVKMKEKGDIPEGYSVSREKKERFSLILESASTNQTSMYLCLTTGASYNSPLHFGNGTRLTVT.

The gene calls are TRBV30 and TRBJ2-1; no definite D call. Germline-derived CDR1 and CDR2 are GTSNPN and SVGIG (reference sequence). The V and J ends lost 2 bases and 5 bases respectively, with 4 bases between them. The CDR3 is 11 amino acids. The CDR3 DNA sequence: TGTGCCTGGAGTTTCCACAATGAGCAGTTCTTC. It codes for CAWSFHNEQFF. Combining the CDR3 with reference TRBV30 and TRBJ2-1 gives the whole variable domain SQTIHQWPATLVQPVGSPLSLECTVEGTSNPNLYWYRQAAGRGLQLLFYSVGIGQISSEVPQNLSASRPQDRQFILSSKKLLLSDSGFYLCAWSFHNEQFFGPGTRLTVL.

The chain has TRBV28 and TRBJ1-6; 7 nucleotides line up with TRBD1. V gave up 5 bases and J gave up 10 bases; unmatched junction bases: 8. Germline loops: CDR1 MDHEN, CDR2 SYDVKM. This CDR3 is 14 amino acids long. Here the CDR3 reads CASSPGQRLSPLHF. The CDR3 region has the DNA TGTGCCAGCAGTCCGGGACAGCGGCTCTCACCCCTCCACTTT.

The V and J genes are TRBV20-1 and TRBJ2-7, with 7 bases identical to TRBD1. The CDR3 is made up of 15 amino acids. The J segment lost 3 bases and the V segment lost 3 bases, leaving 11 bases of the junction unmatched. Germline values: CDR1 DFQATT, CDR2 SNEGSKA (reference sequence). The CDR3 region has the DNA TGCAGTGCTAGTATGGGACAGCTTGGAATCTACGAGCAGTACTTC. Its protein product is CSASMGQLGIYEQYF.